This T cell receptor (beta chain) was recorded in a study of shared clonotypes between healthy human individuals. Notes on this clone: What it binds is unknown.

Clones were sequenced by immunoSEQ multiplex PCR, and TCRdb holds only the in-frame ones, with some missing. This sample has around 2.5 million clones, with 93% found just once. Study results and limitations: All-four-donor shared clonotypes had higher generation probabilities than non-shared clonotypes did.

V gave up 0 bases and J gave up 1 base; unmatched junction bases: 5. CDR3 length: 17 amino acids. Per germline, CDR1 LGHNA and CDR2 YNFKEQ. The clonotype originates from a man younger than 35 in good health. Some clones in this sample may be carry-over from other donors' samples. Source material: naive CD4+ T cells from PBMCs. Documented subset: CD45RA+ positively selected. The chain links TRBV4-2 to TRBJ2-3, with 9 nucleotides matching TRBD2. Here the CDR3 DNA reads TGTGCCAGCAGCCAAGACCTCTTAGCGGGGGGCACAGATACGCAGTATTTT. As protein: CASSQDLLAGGTDTQYF.